This T cell receptor (beta chain) originates from a study of cytomegalovirus exposure and HLA in healthy donors. Study information: In an earlier analysis, 117 million unique TCR beta sequences were found from about 180 million T cells. Study-level results: The presence/absence work took it that sequencing depth was about the same across donors. About 87% or about 30% of the time was how often most TCR beta V segments were productive, according to an earlier analysis. Highly shared variants forming one cluster were likely a sequencing artifact.

As concerns this clone: Its antigen is currently unknown. This specimen includes other DNA sequences encoding the same CDR3.

From germline, CDR1 is SGHRS and CDR2 YFSETQ. The CDR3 is 15 residues long. The junction had 3 bases not matched to a gene; V was cut back by 4 bases and J by 2 bases. PCR employed 60 Vbeta and 13 Jbeta primers. Profiled with immunoSEQ multiplex PCR; TCRdb holds only in-frame clones, not every one. The sample shows about 160,000 clones, around 79% of them seen only once. V and J are TRBV5-1 and TRBJ2-2, with 9 bases identical to TRBD2. Specimen: PBMCs. The TCR sequence derives from a man in his fifties in good health and CMV-seropositive. The CDR3 DNA is TGCGCCAGCAGCCCAGGGACTAGCAACACCGGGGAGCTGTTTTTT. Its translation is CASSPGTSNTGELFF.